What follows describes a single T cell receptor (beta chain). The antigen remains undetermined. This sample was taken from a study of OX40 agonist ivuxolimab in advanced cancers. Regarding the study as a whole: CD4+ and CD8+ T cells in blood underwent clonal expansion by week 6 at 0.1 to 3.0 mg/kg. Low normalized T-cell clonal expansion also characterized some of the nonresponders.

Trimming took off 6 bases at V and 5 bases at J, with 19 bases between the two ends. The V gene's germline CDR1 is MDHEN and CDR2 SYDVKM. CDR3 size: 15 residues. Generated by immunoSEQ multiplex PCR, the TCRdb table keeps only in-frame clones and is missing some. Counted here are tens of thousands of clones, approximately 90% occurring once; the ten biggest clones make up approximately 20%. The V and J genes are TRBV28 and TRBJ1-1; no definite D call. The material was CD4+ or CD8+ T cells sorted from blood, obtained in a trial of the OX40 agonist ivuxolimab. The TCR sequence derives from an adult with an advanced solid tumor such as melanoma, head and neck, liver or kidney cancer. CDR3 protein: CASSSIDPTETEAFF. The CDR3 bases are TGTGCCAGCAGCTCTATCGACCCGACCGAGACTGAAGCTTTCTTT.